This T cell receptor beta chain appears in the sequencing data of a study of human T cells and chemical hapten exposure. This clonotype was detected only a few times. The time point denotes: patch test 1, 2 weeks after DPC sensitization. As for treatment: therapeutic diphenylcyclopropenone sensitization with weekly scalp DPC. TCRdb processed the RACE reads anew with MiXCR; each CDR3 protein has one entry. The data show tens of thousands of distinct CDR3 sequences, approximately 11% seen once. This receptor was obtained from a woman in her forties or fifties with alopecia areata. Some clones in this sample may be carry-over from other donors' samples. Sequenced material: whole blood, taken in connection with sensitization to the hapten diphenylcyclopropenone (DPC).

CDR3 sequence (DNA): TGTGCCAGCAGTTACTCTGTAAATGAGCAGTTCTTC. This gives the protein CASSYSVNEQFF. The V gene is TRBV6-6, the J gene TRBJ2-1; no firm D call. The CDR3 consists of 12 residues. CDR1 and CDR2 (germline): MNHNY, SVGAGI (reference sequence). Trimming cost V 0 bases and J 7 bases, with 4 bases left between them.